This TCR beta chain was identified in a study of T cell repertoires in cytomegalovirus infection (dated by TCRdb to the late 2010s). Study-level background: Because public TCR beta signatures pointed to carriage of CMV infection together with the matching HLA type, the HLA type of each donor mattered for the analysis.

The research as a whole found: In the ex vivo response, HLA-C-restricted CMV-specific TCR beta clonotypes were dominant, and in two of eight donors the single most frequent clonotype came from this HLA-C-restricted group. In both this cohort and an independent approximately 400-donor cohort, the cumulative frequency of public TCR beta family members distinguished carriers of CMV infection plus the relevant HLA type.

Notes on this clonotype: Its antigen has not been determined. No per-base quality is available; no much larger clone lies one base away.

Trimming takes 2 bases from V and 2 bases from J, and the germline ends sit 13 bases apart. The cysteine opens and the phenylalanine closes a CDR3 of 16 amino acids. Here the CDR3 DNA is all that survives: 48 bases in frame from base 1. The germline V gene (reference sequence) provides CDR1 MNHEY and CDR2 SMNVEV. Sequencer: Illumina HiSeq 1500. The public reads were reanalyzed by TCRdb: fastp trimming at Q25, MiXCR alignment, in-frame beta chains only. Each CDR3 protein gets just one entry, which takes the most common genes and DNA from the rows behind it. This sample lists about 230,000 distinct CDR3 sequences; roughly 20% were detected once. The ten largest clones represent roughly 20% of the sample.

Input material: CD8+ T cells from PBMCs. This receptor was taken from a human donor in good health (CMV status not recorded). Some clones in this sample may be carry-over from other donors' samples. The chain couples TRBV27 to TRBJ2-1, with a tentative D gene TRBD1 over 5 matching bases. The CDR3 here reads CASSLAQGITYNEQFF. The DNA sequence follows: TGTGCCAGCAGTTTAGCCCAGGGTATAACCTACAATGAGCAGTTCTTC.